A selection of T cell receptor beta chains follows, all from one sample in a study of cytomegalovirus exposure and HLA in healthy donors. This table comes from immunoSEQ multiplex PCR, and its TCRdb copy is limited to in-frame clones, with some not included. The sample has roughly 66,000 clones; approximately 58% are singletons. The material sequenced was PBMCs. The receptors were sampled from a woman aged 45-60 years in good health and CMV-seronegative. The CDR3 runs from the conserved cysteine through the conserved F or W. Each record gives: D gene, clone size, J gene, V gene, CDR3 DNA, CDR3 protein. The D gene is left open where the match is weak. Expanded clones get a size class; other rows say once, few or many, or leave the size out.

>.|few|TRBJ2-6|TRBV6-6
TGTGCCAGCAGTTACGAGGGGGCTGGGGCCAACGTCCTGACTTTC
CASSYEGAGANVLTF
>.|.|TRBJ1-1|TRBV15
TGTGCCACCAGCAAGATCGCCAGGGGCGTTGAAGCTTTCTTT
CATSKIARGVEAFF
>TRBD2|once|TRBJ2-7|TRBV28
TGTGCCAGCAGTCGACCCGGGACTAGGTCCTACGAGCAGTACTTC
CASSRPGTRSYEQYF
>TRBD1|few|TRBJ1-2|TRBV28
TGTGCCAGCAGTTTAATCCCATGGGGGGCAGGGGGCGGTTTGCCCTTCTATGGCTACACCTTC
CASSLIPWGAGGGLPFYGYTF
>TRBD1|.|TRBJ2-4|TRBV25-1
TGTGCCAGCAGTGAATTCGGGACAGGGAAGAACATTCAGTACTTC
CASSEFGTGKNIQYF
>.|.|TRBJ1-5|TRBV28
TGTGCCAGCAGCTCCAAGATGGGGGGAGGAAATCAGCCCCAGCATTTT
CASSSKMGGGNQPQHF
>TRBD1|.|TRBJ1-5|TRBV7-2
TGTGCCAGCAGCTTACGAGGGGGCACTCAGCCCCAGCATTTT
CASSLRGGTQPQHF
>TRBD1|once|TRBJ1-5|TRBV19
TGTGCCAGTAGCCCACGGGACAGGGGATATCAGCCCCAGCATTTT
CASSPRDRGYQPQHF
>.|few|TRBJ2-7|TRBV5-4
TGTGCCAGCAGCCCACGGTGGAGCGCCTACGAGCAGTACTTC
CASSPRWSAYEQYF
>TRBD1|.|TRBJ2-7|TRBV6-6
TGTGCCAGCAGTTACTTGGGACAGGGGGGCTACGAGCAGTACTTC
CASSYLGQGGYEQYF
>.|few|TRBJ2-1|TRBV5-1
TGCGCCAGCAGCTTGGCCTCAGGAGACGGGGGGCAGTTCTTC
CASSLASGDGGQFF
>TRBD1|.|TRBJ2-1|TRBV6-5
TGTGCCAGCAGTTACTCGGGACAGTACAATGAGCAGTTCTTC
CASSYSGQYNEQFF
>TRBD1|.|TRBJ1-4|TRBV6-6
TGTGCCAGCAGTTACGGACAGGGTGGCGAAAAACTGTTTTTT
CASSYGQGGEKLFF
>.|.|TRBJ2-1|TRBV18
TGTGCCAGCTCACCGGACAGCTACAATGAGCAGTTCTTC
CASSPDSYNEQFF
>.|once|TRBJ1-2|TRBV4-3
TGCGCCAGCAGCCAAGAGACAGCACGCTATGGCTACACCTTC
CASSQETARYGYTF
>TRBD2|.|TRBJ2-7|TRBV15
TGTGCCACCAGCAGAGGGACTAGCGATTACGAGCAGTACTTC
CATSRGTSDYEQYF
>TRBD1|.|TRBJ2-7|TRBV5-1
TGCGCCAGCAGCCTGGGGACAGGGGATGGCTACTACGAGCAGTACTTC
CASSLGTGDGYYEQYF
>TRBD1|.|TRBJ2-7|TRBV7-2
TGTGCCAGCAGCGGCCGGGACAGGCCTTACGAGCAGTACTTC
CASSGRDRPYEQYF
>TRBD2|.|TRBJ2-7|TRBV6-5
TGTGCCAGCAGTCTGGGACTAGCGGGAGCGACCGAGCAGTACTTC
CASSLGLAGATEQYF
>.|.|TRBJ2-1|TRBV7-2
TGTGCCAGCAGCTTAAGTAGAAACAATGAGCAGTTCTTC
CASSLSRNNEQFF
>TRBD1|.|TRBJ2-7|TRBV5-1
TGCGCCAGCAGCGGAAGACAGGGTTTCCACGAGCAGTACTTC
CASSGRQGFHEQYF
>TRBD1|.|TRBJ1-2|TRBV7-8
TGTGCCAGCAGCTTGACAGGGTATAATGGCTACACCTTC
CASSLTGYNGYTF
>.|.|TRBJ1-1|TRBV18
TGTGCCAGCTCCCCCATGGGGGCGGGAGGCACTGAAGCTTTCTTT
CASSPMGAGGTEAFF